Given below is one T cell receptor (beta chain) in context. Its matching antigen is unknown. This record comes from a study of T cell repertoires in cytomegalovirus infection. Study-wide context: Peptides in the study included HLA-C-restricted and HLA-B-restricted CMV epitopes. Both CMV infection and a matching HLA type were indicated by public TCR beta signatures.

TCRdb itself ran the reads through MiXCR, one entry per CDR3 protein. This table holds around 300,000 distinct CDR3 sequences, approximately 25% found once. Study results and limitations: There were HLA-C-restricted CMV-specific TCR beta clonotypes dominating the ex vivo response.

Deletions cut 5 bases from V and 0 bases from J, with 7 bases between. CDR3 size: 13 residues. The receptor comes from a human donor in good health (CMV status not recorded). Some clones in this sample may be carry-over from other donors' samples. Specimen: cultured PBMCs, collected from culture after CMV antigen stimulation. This sequence joins TRBV12-3 or TRBV12-4 and TRBJ2-5; TRBD2 is a possible D gene (6 bases). CDR3: CASSASDQETQYF. Written as DNA, the CDR3 is TGTGCCAGCAGTGCTAGCGACCAAGAGACCCAGTACTTC.